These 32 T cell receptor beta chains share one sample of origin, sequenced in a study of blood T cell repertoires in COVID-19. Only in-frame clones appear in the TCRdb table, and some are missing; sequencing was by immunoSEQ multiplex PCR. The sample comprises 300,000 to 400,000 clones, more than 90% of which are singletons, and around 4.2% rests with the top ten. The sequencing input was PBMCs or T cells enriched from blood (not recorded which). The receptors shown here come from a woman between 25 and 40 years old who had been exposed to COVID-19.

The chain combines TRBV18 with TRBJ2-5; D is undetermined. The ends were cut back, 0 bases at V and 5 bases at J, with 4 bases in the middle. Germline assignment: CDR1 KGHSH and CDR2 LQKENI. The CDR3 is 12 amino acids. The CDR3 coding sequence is TGTGCCAGCTCACCACCGTCGGAGACCCAGTACTTC. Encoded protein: CASSPPSETQYF.

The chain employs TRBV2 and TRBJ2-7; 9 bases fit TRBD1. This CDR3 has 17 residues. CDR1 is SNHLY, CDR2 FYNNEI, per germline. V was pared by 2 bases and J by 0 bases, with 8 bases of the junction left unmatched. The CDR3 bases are TGTGCCAGCAGTGAATCGGGACAGGGCTCAATCTCCTACGAGCAGTACTTC. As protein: CASSESGQGSISYEQYF.

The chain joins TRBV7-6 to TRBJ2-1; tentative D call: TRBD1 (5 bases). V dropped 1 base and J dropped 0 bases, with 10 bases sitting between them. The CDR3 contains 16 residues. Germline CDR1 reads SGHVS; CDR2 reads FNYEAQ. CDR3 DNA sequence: TGTGCCAGCAGCTTAGAACAGGTTAGCTCCTACAATGAGCAGTTCTTC. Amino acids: CASSLEQVSSYNEQFF.

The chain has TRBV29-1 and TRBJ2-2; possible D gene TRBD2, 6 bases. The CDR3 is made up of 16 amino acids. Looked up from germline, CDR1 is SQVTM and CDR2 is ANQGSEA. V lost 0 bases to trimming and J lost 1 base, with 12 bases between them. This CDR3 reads CSVEDLEGRNTGELFF. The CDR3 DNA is TGCAGCGTTGAAGATCTGGAGGGACGGAACACCGGGGAGCTGTTTTTT.

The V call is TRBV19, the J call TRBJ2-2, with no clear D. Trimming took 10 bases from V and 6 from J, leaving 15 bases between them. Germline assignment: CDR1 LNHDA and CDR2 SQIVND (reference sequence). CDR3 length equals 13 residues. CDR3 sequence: CATRHVKSGELFF. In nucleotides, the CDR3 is TGTGCCACAAGACACGTGAAGTCCGGGGAGCTGTTTTTT.

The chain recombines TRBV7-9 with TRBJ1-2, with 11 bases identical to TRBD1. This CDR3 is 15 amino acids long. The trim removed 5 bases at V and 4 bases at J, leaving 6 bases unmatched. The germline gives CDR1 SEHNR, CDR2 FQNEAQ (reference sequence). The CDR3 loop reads CASSPRDRGAYGYTF. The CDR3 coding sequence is TGTGCCAGCAGCCCCCGGGACAGGGGGGCCTATGGCTACACCTTC.

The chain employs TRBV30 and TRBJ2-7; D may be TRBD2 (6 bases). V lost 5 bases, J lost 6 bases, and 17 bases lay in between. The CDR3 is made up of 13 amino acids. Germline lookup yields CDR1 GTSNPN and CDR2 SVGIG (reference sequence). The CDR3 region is CAWLPGTPGEQYF. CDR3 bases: TGTGCCTGGCTACCAGGGACTCCGGGCGAGCAGTACTTC.

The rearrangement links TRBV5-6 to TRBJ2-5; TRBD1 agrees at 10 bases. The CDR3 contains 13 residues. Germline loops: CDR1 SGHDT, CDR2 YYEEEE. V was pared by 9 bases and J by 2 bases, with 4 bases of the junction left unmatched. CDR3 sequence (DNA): TGTGCCACCCGGGACAGGGGTCAAGAGACCCAGTACTTC. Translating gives CATRDRGQETQYF.

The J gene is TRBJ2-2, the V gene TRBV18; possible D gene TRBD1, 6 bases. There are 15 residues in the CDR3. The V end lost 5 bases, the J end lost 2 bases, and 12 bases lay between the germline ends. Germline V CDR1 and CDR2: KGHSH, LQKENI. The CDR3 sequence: CASSNGQINTGELFF. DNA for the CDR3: TGTGCCAGCTCAAATGGACAGATAAACACCGGGGAGCTGTTTTTT.

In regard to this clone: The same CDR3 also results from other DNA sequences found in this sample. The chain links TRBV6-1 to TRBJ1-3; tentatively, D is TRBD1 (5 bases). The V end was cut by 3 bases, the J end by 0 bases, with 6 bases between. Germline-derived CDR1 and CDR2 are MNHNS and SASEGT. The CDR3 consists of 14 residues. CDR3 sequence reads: CASSDGASGNTIYF. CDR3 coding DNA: TGTGCCAGCAGTGATGGGGCCTCTGGAAACACCATATATTTT.

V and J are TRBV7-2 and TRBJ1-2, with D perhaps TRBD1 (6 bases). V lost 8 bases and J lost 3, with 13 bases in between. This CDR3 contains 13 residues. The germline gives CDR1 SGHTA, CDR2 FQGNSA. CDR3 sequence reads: CASSGQLDYGYTF. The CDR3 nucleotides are TGTGCCAGCTCCGGACAGCTAGACTATGGCTACACCTTC.

CDR3 residues: CASSEQEISGNTIYF. The CDR3 bases are TGTGCCAGCTCAGAACAGGAGATCTCTGGAAACACCATATATTTT. The V gene is TRBV18, the J gene TRBJ1-3; TRBD1 is a possible D gene (5 bases). Trimming stripped 5 bases from V and 0 bases from J, with 11 bases between. The CDR3 totals 15 residues. The germline V gene has CDR1 KGHSH and CDR2 LQKENI.

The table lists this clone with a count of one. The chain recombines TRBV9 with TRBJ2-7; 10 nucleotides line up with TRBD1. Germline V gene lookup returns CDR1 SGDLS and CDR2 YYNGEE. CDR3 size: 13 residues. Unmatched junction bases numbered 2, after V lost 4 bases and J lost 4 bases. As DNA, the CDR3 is TGTGCCAGCAGCCAGGGACAGGGGTACGAGCAGTACTTC. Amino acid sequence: CASSQGQGYEQYF.

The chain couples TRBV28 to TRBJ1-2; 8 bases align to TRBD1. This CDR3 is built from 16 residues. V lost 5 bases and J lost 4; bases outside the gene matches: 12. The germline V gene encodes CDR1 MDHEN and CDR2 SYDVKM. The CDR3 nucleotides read TGTGCCAGCAGTCCGATTGTGGCAGGGGGCGGCTATGGCTACACCTTC. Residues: CASSPIVAGGGYGYTF.

Here the CDR3 reads CASSLRQGALTDTQYF. As DNA, the CDR3 is TGTGCCAGCAGTTTAAGACAGGGGGCGCTTACAGATACGCAGTATTTT. This chain uses TRBV27 with TRBJ2-3; the match to TRBD1 covers 10 bases. The CDR3 length is 16 residues. The J segment lost 3 bases and the V segment lost 2 bases, leaving 5 bases of the junction unmatched. The germline V gene encodes CDR1 MNHEY and CDR2 SMNVEV (reference sequence).

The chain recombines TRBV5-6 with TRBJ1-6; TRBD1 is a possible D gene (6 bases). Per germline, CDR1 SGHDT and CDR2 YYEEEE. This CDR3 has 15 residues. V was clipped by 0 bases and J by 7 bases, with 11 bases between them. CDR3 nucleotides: TGTGCCAGCAGCTTGGAGGGGGAGTGGAATTCACCCCTCCACTTT. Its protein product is CASSLEGEWNSPLHF.

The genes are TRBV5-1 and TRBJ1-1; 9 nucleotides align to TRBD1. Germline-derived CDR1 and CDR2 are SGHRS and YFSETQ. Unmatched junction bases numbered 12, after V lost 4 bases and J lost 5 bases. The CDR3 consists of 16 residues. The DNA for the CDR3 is TGCGCCAGCAGCCGGGACAGGGTGGTTTCTAGTACTGAAGCTTTCTTT. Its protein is CASSRDRVVSSTEAFF. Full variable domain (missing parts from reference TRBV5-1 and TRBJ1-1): KAGVTQTPRYLIKTRGQQVTLSCSPISGHRSVSWYQQTPGQGLQFLFEYFSETQRNKGNFPGRFSGRQFSNSRSEMNVSTLELGDSALYLCASSRDRVVSSTEAFFGQGTRLTVV.

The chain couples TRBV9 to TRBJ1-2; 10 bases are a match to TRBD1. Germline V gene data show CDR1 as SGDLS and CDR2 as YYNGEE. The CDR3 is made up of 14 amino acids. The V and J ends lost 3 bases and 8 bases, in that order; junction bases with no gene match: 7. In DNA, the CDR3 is TGTGCCAGCAGCGAAGACAGGGGGCGCAGGGGCTACACCTTC. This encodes CASSEDRGRRGYTF. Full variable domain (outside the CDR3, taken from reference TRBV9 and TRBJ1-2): DSGVTQTPKHLITATGQRVTLRCSPRSGDLSVYWYQQSLDQGLQFLIQYYNGEERAKGNILERFSAQQFPDLHSELNLSSLELGDSALYFCASSEDRGRRGYTFGSGTRLTVV.

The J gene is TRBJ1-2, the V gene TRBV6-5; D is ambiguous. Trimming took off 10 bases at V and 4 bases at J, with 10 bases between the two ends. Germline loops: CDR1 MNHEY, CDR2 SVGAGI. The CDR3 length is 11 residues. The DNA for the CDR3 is TGTGCCACCACCGCAGGCTATGGCTACACCTTC. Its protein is CATTAGYGYTF.

The CDR3 here is CASSLYPTGEQFF. DNA of the CDR3: TGTGCCAGCAGCTTGTATCCTACAGGTGAGCAGTTCTTC. The gene calls are TRBV5-4 and TRBJ2-1; D might be TRBD1 (5 bases). The V end lost 1 base, the J end lost 9 bases, and 11 bases lay between the germline ends. This CDR3 has 13 amino acids. Germline V lookup: CDR1 SGHNT, CDR2 YYREEE (reference sequence).

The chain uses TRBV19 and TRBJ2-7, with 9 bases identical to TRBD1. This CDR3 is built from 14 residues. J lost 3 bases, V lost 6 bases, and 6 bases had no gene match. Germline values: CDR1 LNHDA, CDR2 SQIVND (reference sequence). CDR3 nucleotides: TGTGCCAGTAGCGACAGGGGGTTATTCTACGAGCAGTACTTC. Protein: CASSDRGLFYEQYF.

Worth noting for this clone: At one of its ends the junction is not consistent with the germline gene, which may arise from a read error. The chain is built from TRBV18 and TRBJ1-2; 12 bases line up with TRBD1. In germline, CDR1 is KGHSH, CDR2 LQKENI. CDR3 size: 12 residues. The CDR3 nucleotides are TGTGCCAGCTCACCACGGGACAGGGGGCTGAAGTTC. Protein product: CASSPRDRGLKF. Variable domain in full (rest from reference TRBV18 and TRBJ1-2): NAGVMQNPRHLVRRRGQEARLRCSPMKGHSHVYWYRQLPEEGLKFMVYLQKENIIDESGMPKERFSAEFPKEGPSILRIQQVVRGDSAAYFCASSPRDRGLKFGSGTRLTVV.

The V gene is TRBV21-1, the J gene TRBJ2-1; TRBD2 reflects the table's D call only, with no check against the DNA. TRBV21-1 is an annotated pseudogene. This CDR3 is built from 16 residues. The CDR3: CASSSPWTDSYNEQFF. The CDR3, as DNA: TGTGCCAGCAGCTCCCCTTGGACTGATTCCTACAATGAGCAGTTCTTC.

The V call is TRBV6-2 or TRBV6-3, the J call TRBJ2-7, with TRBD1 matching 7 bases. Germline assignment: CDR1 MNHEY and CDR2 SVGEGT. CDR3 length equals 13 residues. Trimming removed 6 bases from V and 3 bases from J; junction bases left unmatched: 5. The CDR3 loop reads CASRPPGGYEQYF. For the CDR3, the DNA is TGTGCCAGCAGACCTCCAGGGGGCTACGAGCAGTACTTC.

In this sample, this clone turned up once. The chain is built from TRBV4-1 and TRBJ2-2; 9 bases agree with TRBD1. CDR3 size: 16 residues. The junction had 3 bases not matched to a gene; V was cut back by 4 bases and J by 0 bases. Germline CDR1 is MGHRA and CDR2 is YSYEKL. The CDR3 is CASSRRDRANTGELFF. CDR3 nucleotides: TGCGCCAGCAGCCGGAGGGACAGGGCGAACACCGGGGAGCTGTTTTTT.

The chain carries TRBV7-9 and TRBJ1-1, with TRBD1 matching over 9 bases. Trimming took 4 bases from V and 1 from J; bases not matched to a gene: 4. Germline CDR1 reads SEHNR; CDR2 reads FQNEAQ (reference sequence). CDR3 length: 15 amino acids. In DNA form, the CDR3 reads TGTGCCAGCAGCTCCCTGGGACAGGGGAACACTGAAGCTTTCTTT. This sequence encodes CASSSLGQGNTEAFF. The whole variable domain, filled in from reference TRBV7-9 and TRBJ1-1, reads DTGVSQNPRHKITKRGQNVTFRCDPISEHNRLYWYRQTLGQGPEFLTYFQNEAQLEKSRLLSDRFSAERPKGSFSTLEIQRTEQGDSAMYLCASSSLGQGNTEAFFGQGTRLTVV.

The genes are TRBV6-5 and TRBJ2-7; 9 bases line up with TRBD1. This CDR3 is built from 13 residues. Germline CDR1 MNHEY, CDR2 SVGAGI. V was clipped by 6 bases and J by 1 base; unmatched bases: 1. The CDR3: CASRQGASYEQYF. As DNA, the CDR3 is TGTGCCAGCAGACAGGGGGCATCCTACGAGCAGTACTTC.

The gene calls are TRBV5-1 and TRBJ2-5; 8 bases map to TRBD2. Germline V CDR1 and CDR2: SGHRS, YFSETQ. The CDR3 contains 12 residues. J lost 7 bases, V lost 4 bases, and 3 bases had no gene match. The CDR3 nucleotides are TGCGCCAGCAGCGTCAGCGGGAGGACCCAGTACTTC. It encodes CASSVSGRTQYF.

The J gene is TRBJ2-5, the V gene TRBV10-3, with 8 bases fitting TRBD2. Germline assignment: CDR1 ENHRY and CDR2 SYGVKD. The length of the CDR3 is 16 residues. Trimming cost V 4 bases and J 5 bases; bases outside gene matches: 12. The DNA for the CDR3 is TGTGCCATCAGTGCGGGAAACGGGGGGGCTTGGGAGACCCAGTACTTC. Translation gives CAISAGNGGAWETQYF.

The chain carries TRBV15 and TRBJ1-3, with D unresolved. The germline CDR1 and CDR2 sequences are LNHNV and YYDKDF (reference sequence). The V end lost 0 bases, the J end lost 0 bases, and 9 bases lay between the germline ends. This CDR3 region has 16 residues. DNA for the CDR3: TGTGCCACCAGCAGAGATCTGGTTAGCTCTGGAAACACCATATATTTT. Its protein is CATSRDLVSSGNTIYF.

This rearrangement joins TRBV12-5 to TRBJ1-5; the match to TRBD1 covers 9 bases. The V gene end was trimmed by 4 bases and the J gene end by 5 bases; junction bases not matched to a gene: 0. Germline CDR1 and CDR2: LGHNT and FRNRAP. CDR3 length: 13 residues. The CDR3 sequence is CASGWDRDQPQHF. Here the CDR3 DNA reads TGTGCTAGTGGTTGGGACAGGGATCAGCCCCAGCATTTT.

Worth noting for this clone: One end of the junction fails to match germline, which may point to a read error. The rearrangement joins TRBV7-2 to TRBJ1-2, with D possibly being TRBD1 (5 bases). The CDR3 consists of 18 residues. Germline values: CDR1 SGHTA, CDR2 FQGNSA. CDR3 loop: CASSGGGTYATPFYGCTF. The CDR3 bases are TGTGCCAGCAGCGGGGGAGGGACGTACGCTACACCCTTCTATGGCTGCACCTTC.